This T cell receptor (beta chain) was captured in a study of TIL therapy for anti-PD-1-resistant metastatic lung cancer. At the level of the study: Median tumor PD-L1 proportion score was approximately 6.3%.

The CDR3 has 15 residues. V gave up 3 bases and J gave up 3 bases, with 11 bases separating them. Looked up from germline, CDR1 is SGHDN and CDR2 is FVKESK. Time point of the sample: pre-treatment sample, taken before nivolumab and TIL therapy. Stage 4 NSCLC adults joined between October 2017 and 2020. The libraries were made with immunoSEQ v3. Survey-level samples got around 2.1 million read pairs; deep-level samples got about 4.5-6.5 million. Produced via immunoSEQ multiplex PCR; TCRdb's table is partial and in-frame only. The sample gives 55,000 to 65,000 clones, over 70% of which show up once; 1.8% is in the top ten.

The chain combines TRBV14 with TRBJ1-4, with TRBD1 as a possible D gene (6 bases). The TCR was taken from a person aged 25 to 85 with non-small cell lung cancer. The sequenced sample was blood, obtained at baseline. The DNA for the CDR3 is TGTGCCAGCAGCCAGCAAGGGGGGGCTAATGAAAAACTGTTTTTT. This gives the protein CASSQQGGANEKLFF.